The sequence of this TCR beta chain was determined in a study of radiotherapy plus CTLA-4 blockade in lung cancer. Lung cancer patients with chemo-refractory metastatic non-small-cell disease were given focal radiation plus CTLA-4 blockade with ipilimumab. The study, taken as a whole, reports: Clones derived from tumor TCRs expanded in blood after radiotherapy plus ipilimumab.

This clone has just a few counts. The antigen is undetermined. TCRdb keeps only in-frame clones here, not all; method: immunoSEQ multiplex PCR. The top ten clones hold around 4% of a sample with tens of thousands of clones, 77% of them seen once. The CDR3 runs to 16 residues. Trimming left V 8 bases short and J 0 bases short, with 16 bases between. The germline V gene encodes CDR1 SEHNR and CDR2 FQNEAQ (reference sequence). This chain uses TRBV7-9 with TRBJ1-4; tentative D call: TRBD1 (5 bases). The receptor was isolated from a human donor with non-small cell lung cancer who had a partial response to radiotherapy plus ipilimumab. Sequenced material: peripheral blood, taken from a patient treated with radiotherapy plus ipilimumab. CDR3 sequence reads: CASDSSPTATNEKLFF. The CDR3 nucleotides read TGTGCCAGCGATTCATCCCCGACAGCAACTAATGAAAAACTGTTTTTT. Drawing the rest from reference TRBV7-9 and TRBJ1-4, the complete variable domain is DTGVSQNPRHKITKRGQNVTFRCDPISEHNRLYWYRQTLGQGPEFLTYFQNEAQLEKSRLLSDRFSAERPKGSFSTLEIQRTEQGDSAMYLCASDSSPTATNEKLFFGSGTQLSVL.